The clone carrying this TCR beta chain was found a few times. Antigen specificity is unknown. One end of the junction varies from germline; a read error may be responsible. PCR employed 60 Vbeta and 13 Jbeta primers. Here immunoSEQ multiplex PCR was the method, and the copy in TCRdb shows in-frame clones only, minus some. The table lists roughly 250,000 clones, 80% of them singletons. The source of the sample is a study of cytomegalovirus exposure and HLA in healthy donors. General observations from the study: A later analysis reported that several of the most significant clusters appeared to be linked to common viral pathogens, among them Epstein-Barr virus.

Per germline, CDR1 MGHRA and CDR2 YSYEKL. The CDR3 runs to 12 residues. Sequenced input: PBMCs. The rearrangement joins TRBV4-1 to TRBJ2-4; D is possibly TRBD2 (7 bases). The source of this sequence is a girl between 2 and 10 years old in good health and CMV-seronegative. CDR3 nucleotides: TGCGCCAGCAGCCACCCTGGGGGGGGCCCGGACTTC. This translates into CASSHPGGGPDF.